These T cell receptor beta chains were read from a single sample in a study of human T cells and chemical hapten exposure. TCRdb called the RACE reads again in MiXCR, with one record for every CDR3 protein. The sample records tens of thousands of distinct CDR3 sequences, about 10% being singletons. The material was whole blood, obtained in connection with sensitization to the hapten diphenylcyclopropenone (DPC). The receptor set was obtained from a woman aged 45-65 years with alopecia areata. Some clones in this sample may be carry-over from other donors' samples. Each CDR3 is given with its conserved first and last residue. Each record gives: J gene, V gene, D gene, clone size, CDR3 protein, CDR3 DNA. A D gene is named only where the DNA matches it firmly. A clone size is listed for some rows: how often the clone was seen (once, few, many), or a class if it is expanded.

TRBJ2-3	TRBV29-1	TRBD2	NA	CSVGRRGITDTQYF	TGCAGCGTTGGTCGGCGGGGGATCACAGATACGCAGTATTTT
TRBJ1-4	TRBV7-8	NA	NA	CASRTGGEGYEKLFF	TGTGCCAGCAGAACCGGCGGGGAGGGGTATGAAAAACTGTTTTTT
TRBJ2-2	TRBV7-2	TRBD1	NA	CASSSGTGVHGELFF	TGTGCCAGCAGCTCCGGGACAGGGGTTCACGGGGAGCTGTTTTTT
TRBJ2-3	TRBV7-2	TRBD2	NA	CASSKVTSGITDTQYF	TGTGCCAGCAGCAAAGTGACTAGCGGGATCACAGATACGCAGTATTTT
TRBJ2-3	TRBV5-1	NA	NA	CASSFSRSTDTQYF	TGCGCCAGCAGCTTCTCACGGAGCACAGATACGCAGTATTTT
TRBJ2-1	TRBV2	TRBD2	NA	CASLGTSGLHEQFF	TGTGCCAGCCTAGGGACTAGCGGTTTACATGAGCAGTTCTTC
TRBJ1-4	TRBV7-2	NA	NA	CASSLSIPGVTNEKLFF	TGTGCCAGCAGCTTATCTATCCCGGGGGTGACTAATGAAAAACTGTTTTTT
TRBJ2-4	TRBV29-1	NA	NA	CSVGSRENIQYF	TGCAGCGTAGGGTCTAGAGAAAACATTCAGTACTTC
TRBJ1-2	TRBV6-5	NA	many	CASSTGGNYGYTF	TGTGCCAGCAGTACGGGGGGGAACTATGGCTACACCTTC
TRBJ1-1	TRBV29-1	NA	few	CSVQRTVNTEAFF	TGCAGCGTTCAACGGACGGTGAACACTGAAGCTTTCTTT
TRBJ1-3	TRBV10-2	NA	NA	CASRRSASRTPLSGNTIYF	TGCGCCAGCAGGAGGTCGGCCTCTAGGACCCCTCTCTCTGGAAACACCATATATTTT
TRBJ1-5	TRBV15	TRBD1	NA	CATSREMGTGHQPQHF	TGTGCCACCAGCAGAGAAATGGGGACAGGACATCAGCCCCAGCATTTT
TRBJ1-4	TRBV4-3	TRBD1	many	CASSQDLDRQNEKLFF	TGCGCCAGCAGCCAAGATTTGGACAGGCAGAATGAAAAACTGTTTTTT
TRBJ1-4	TRBV2	NA	NA	CASSKDGGATNEKLFF	TGTGCCAGCAGTAAGGACGGGGGGGCAACTAATGAAAAACTGTTTTTT
TRBJ2-1	TRBV7-2	NA	many	CASSFSNWEQFF	TGTGCCAGCAGCTTCTCCAACTGGGAGCAGTTCTTC
TRBJ2-1	TRBV2	TRBD2	few	CASRLAGVNEQFF	TGTGCCAGCCGACTAGCGGGTGTAAATGAGCAGTTCTTC
TRBJ2-1	TRBV28	TRBD2	many	CASSLSLAGGPVGNEQFF	TGTGCCAGCAGTTTATCTCTAGCGGGAGGGCCTGTAGGGAATGAGCAGTTCTTC
TRBJ1-6	TRBV14	TRBD1	few	CASSLSDRVSGSPLHF	TGTGCCAGCAGCCTCTCCGACAGGGTATCGGGGTCACCCCTCCACTTT
TRBJ1-1	TRBV11-3	TRBD1	few	CASSLGTANTEAFF	TGTGCCAGCAGCCTAGGGACAGCGAACACTGAAGCTTTCTTT
TRBJ2-2	TRBV4-1	TRBD2	NA	CASSHPGLAGGGTGELFF	TGCGCCAGCAGCCATCCCGGACTAGCTGGTGGAGGCACCGGGGAGCTGTTTTTT
TRBJ2-3	TRBV6-5	TRBD2	few	CASSYSRTSAFQGTQYF	TGTGCCAGCAGTTACTCGCGGACTAGCGCTTTTCAGGGTACGCAGTATTTT
TRBJ2-2	TRBV2	NA	NA	CASSEAKAGPGELFF	TGTGCCAGCAGTGAAGCGAAAGCAGGTCCCGGGGAGCTGTTTTTT